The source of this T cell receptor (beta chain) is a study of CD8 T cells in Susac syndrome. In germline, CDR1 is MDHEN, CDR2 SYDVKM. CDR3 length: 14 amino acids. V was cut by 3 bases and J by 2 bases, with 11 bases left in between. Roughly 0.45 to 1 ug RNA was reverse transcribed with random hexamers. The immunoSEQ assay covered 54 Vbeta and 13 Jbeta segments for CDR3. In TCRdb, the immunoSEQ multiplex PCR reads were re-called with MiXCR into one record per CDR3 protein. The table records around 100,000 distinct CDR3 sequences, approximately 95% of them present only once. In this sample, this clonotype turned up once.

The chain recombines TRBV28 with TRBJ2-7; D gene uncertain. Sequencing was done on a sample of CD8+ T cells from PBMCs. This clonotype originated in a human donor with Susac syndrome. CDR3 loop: CASSFPRRTYEQYF. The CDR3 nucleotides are TGTGCCAGCAGTTTCCCTAGGCGGACCTACGAGCAGTACTTC.